The text below deals with one T cell receptor beta chain. Its antigen remains unidentified. This entry belongs to a study of cytomegalovirus exposure and HLA in healthy donors. Broader study findings: In a later analysis, HLA-C alleles had the fewest associated TCRs, DRB1 alleles the most. What a later analysis reportedly showed was that an Asian-associated ancestry cluster had fewer N-insertions than the approximately 700-donor mean. Within a later analysis, the majority of CMV-associated TCR beta chains appeared HLA-restricted. Productive rates of about 87% or about 30% were seen for most TCR beta V segments in an earlier analysis.

The PCR used 60 Vbeta and 13 Jbeta primers. Clones were sequenced by immunoSEQ multiplex PCR, and TCRdb holds only the in-frame ones, with some missing. The table includes roughly 190,000 clones, roughly 9.4% detected once. The CDR3 covers 13 residues. The germline gives CDR1 MNHEY, CDR2 SVGAGI. The J segment lost 8 bases and the V segment lost 2 bases, leaving 3 bases of the junction unmatched. The rearrangement joins TRBV6-5 to TRBJ1-5; 7 positions match TRBD1. This TCR was sampled from a woman aged 25 to 39 in good health and CMV-seropositive. The sequencing input was PBMCs. The CDR3 region is CASSYEGAEPQHF. The DNA for the CDR3 is TGTGCCAGCAGTTACGAGGGGGCTGAGCCCCAGCATTTT.